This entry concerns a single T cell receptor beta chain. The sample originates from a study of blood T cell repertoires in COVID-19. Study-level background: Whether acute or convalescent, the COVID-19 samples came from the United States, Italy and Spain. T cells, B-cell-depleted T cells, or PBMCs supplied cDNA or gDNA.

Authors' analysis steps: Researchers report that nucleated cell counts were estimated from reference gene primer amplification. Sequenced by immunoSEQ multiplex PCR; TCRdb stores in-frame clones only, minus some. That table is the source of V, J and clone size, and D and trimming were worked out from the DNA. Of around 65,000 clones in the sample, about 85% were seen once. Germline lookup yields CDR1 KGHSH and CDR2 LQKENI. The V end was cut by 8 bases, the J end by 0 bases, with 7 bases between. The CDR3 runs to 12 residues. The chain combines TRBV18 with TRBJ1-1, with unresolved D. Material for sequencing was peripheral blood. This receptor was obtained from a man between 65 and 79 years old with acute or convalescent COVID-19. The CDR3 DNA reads TGTGCCAGCAACAGTATGAACACTGAAGCTTTCTTT. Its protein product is CASNSMNTEAFF.